The 10 T cell receptor beta chains below were found in one sample sequenced in a study of OX40 agonist ivuxolimab in advanced cancers. The method was immunoSEQ multiplex PCR; TCRdb's version includes in-frame clones alone and lacks a portion of them. The sample lists approximately 76,000 clones; about 89% were seen once. Sequencing used CD4+ or CD8+ T cells sorted from blood, obtained in a trial of the OX40 agonist ivuxolimab. Receptors were obtained from an adult with an advanced solid tumor such as melanoma, head and neck, liver or kidney cancer.

The rearrangement joins TRBV5-1 to TRBJ2-3; 8 bases match TRBD2. CDR3 length equals 16 residues. The V and J ends lost 4 bases and 2 bases, in that order; junction bases with no gene match: 9. Germline CDR1 and CDR2: SGHRS and YFSETQ. CDR3 bases: TGCGCCAGCAGCCCGAGGACTAGCTCTAACACAGATACGCAGTATTTT. Residues: CASSPRTSSNTDTQYF.

This clone was picked up one time. This chain uses TRBV6-6 with TRBJ1-2; TRBD1 might be the D (5 bases). V lost 0 bases and J lost 7, with 9 bases in between. Germline V gene data show CDR1 as MNHNY and CDR2 as SVGAGI (reference sequence). CDR3 length: 13 amino acids. CDR3 amino acids: CASSYSDSGGYTF. Written as DNA, the CDR3 is TGTGCCAGCAGTTACTCAGACAGTGGTGGCTACACCTTC.

This chain joins TRBV5-1 and TRBJ2-7, with 10 bases aligning to TRBD2. V lost 4 bases to trimming and J lost 2 bases; unmatched junction nucleotides: 12. Germline V gene lookup returns CDR1 SGHRS and CDR2 YFSETQ. The CDR3 sequence is 17 residues long. CDR3 amino acids: CASSPYGLAERPYEQYF. CDR3 coding DNA: TGCGCCAGCAGCCCGTATGGACTAGCGGAGAGACCCTACGAGCAGTACTTC.

This clone was seen only a few times. The chain recombines TRBV4-1 with TRBJ2-4; 8 nucleotides align to TRBD1. The length of the CDR3 is 17 residues. The V gene's germline CDR1 is MGHRA and CDR2 YSYEKL. V lost 0 bases, J lost 3 bases, and 7 bases stayed unmatched. The CDR3 sequence is CASSQEGTTGGKNIQYF. The CDR3, as DNA: TGCGCCAGCAGCCAAGAGGGTACCACAGGGGGCAAAAACATTCAGTACTTC.

The chain recombines TRBV5-4 with TRBJ1-6; D gene ambiguous. The CDR3 contains 13 residues. Germline CDR1 reads SGHNT; CDR2 reads YYREEE (reference sequence). Between the trimmed V and J ends, which lost 3 bases and 6 bases, there was a span of 7 bases. CDR3 region: CASSSSINSPLHF. The CDR3 DNA reads as TGTGCCAGCAGCTCGAGTATTAATTCACCCCTCCACTTT. The variable domain in full, with the rest retrieved from reference TRBV5-4 and TRBJ1-6, is ETGVTQSPTHLIKTRGQQVTLRCSSQSGHNTVSWYQQALGQGPQFIFQYYREEENGRGNFPPRFSGLQFPNYSSELNVNALELDDSALYLCASSSSINSPLHFGNGTRLTVT.

This clone has more than one count but fewer than ten. This chain uses TRBV11-2 with TRBJ1-3, with a weak D call TRBD1 (5 bases). From germline, CDR1 is SGHAT and CDR2 FQNNGV. Trimming removed 2 bases from V and 4 bases from J, with 12 bases in between. CDR3 length: 15 residues. This CDR3 reads CASSLMGQGGNTIYF. The DNA of the CDR3 is TGTGCCAGCAGCTTAATGGGGCAAGGCGGAAACACCATATATTTT.

On this clone itself: This sample also contains other DNA sequences that code for the same CDR3. This chain joins TRBV7-3 and TRBJ2-2; 9 bases map to TRBD1. This CDR3 spans 15 amino acids. CDR1 and CDR2 from the germline V gene are SGHTA and FQGTGA. V lost 3 bases to trimming and J lost 8 bases; unmatched junction nucleotides: 7. CDR3 DNA: TGTGCCAGCAGCTTGGTGAACAGGGGGCGGGGGGAGCTGTTTTTT. Encoded protein: CASSLVNRGRGELFF.

This chain connects TRBV5-4 to TRBJ2-7; 13 bases line up with TRBD2. Unmatched junction bases numbered 6, after V lost 4 bases and J lost 5 bases. Germline V gene data show CDR1 as SGHNT and CDR2 as YYREEE (reference sequence). This CDR3 has 15 residues. The CDR3 spells CASSPGLAGYDEQYF. The CDR3 coding sequence is TGTGCCAGCAGCCCGGGACTAGCGGGGTATGACGAGCAGTACTTC.

CDR3 sequence reads: CASSPGIINSPLHF. The CDR3, as DNA: TGTGCCAGCTCACCGGGAATAATTAATTCACCCCTCCACTTT. The rearrangement joins TRBV18 to TRBJ1-6; D call uncertain. Trimming cost V 3 bases and J 6 bases, with 9 bases left between them. The V gene's germline CDR1 is KGHSH and CDR2 LQKENI. The CDR3 totals 14 residues.

The rearrangement uses TRBV29-1 and TRBJ1-2; 7 nucleotides align to TRBD1. The germline gives CDR1 SQVTM, CDR2 ANQGSEA. V was pared by 6 bases and J by 4 bases, with 8 bases of the junction left unmatched. There are 13 residues in the CDR3. As DNA, the CDR3 is TGCAGCGTCGCACAGGGGCAGGGCTATGGCTACACCTTC. It is translated as CSVAQGQGYGYTF.